The sequence of this T cell receptor (beta chain) was determined in a study of blood T cell repertoires in COVID-19. About the research overall: The study drew acute and convalescent COVID-19 samples from the United States, Italy and Spain.

This clone was counted a single time. Between the trimmed V and J ends, which lost 5 bases and 9 bases, there was a span of 8 bases. The CDR3 is 11 residues long. CDR1 is MNHEY and CDR2 is SVGAGI in the germline V gene. Original data processing: For nucleated cells, counts were estimated from reference gene primer amplification. TCRdb's copy holds only in-frame clones and misses some; the assay was immunoSEQ multiplex PCR. V and J calls and clone size are copied from that table; D and trimming were computed from the DNA. The repertoire includes fewer than 50,000 clones, roughly 88% of them detected once, and about 35% sits in the top ten.

The clonotype originates from a man between 65 and 80 years old with active COVID-19. The sample comprised peripheral blood. This chain connects TRBV6-5 to TRBJ2-1, with D unresolved. CDR3 amino acids: CASSRKSEQFF. The CDR3 region has the DNA TGTGCCAGCAGTCGAAAGAGTGAGCAGTTCTTC.